The source of this T cell receptor beta chain is a study of cytomegalovirus exposure and HLA in healthy donors. General study results and limits: Analysis was carried out at a later point, and it linked a missense DCLRE1C variant to TCR beta V- and J-gene trimming. A cluster of highly shared sequence variants was likely a sequencing artifact. 87-base-pair reads could not separate some V segments, including TRBV6-2 and TRBV6-3.

This CDR3 region has 16 residues. The germline V gene has CDR1 LGHNA and CDR2 YNFKEQ. V lost 1 base, J lost 9 bases, and 10 bases stayed unmatched. About this clone: Antigen: not known.

13 Jbeta primers and 60 Vbeta primers were used for the PCR. Generated by immunoSEQ multiplex PCR, the TCRdb table keeps only in-frame clones and is missing some. The data contain 70,000 to 95,000 clones, more than 70% of them singletons. What was sequenced was PBMCs. The rearrangement joins TRBV4-2 to TRBJ2-1; TRBD2 agrees at 9 bases. The receptor was derived from a man younger than 35 in good health and CMV-seronegative. In DNA, the CDR3 is TGTGCCAGCAGCCAAGGGGCGGGGGGGCCCGGAGGTGAGCAGTTCTTC. Protein: CASSQGAGGPGGEQFF.